This TCR beta chain was sequenced during a study of vaccination and CD4 T cells after COVID-19. Across the whole study: Cells were stimulated with overlapping spike peptide pools from SARS-CoV-2, HCoV-NL63, HCoV-OC43 and HCoV-229E. Cultures designated as controls were supplied with a CEFX pool, an HIV-1 Nef pool, or no peptide.

The Oncomine TCR Beta short-read assay generated sequence data from the DNA of cultured CD4+ T cells. TCRdb processed the PCR reads anew with MiXCR; each CDR3 protein has one entry. The table lists some 23,000 distinct CDR3 sequences, approximately 42% of them singletons. Time point defined: late sampling 161 to 241 days after vaccination in a few convalescent patients. Noted treatment: approximately 9-day PBMC culture with coronavirus spike peptide pools or control peptides (ViraFEST assay). As to this clonotype: The target antigen is unknown.

The CDR3 contains 17 residues. Per the germline V gene, CDR1 is MNHEY and CDR2 is SMNVEV (reference sequence). V lost 5 bases, J lost 1 base, and 6 bases stayed unmatched. The clonotype comes from a human donor who had recovered from COVID-19. The sequenced sample was CD4+ T cells from blood, cultured in vitro, obtained about 7 months after SARS-CoV-2 vaccination. This rearrangement joins TRBV27 to TRBJ2-2, with TRBD2 matching 11 bases. CDR3 coding DNA: TGTGCCAGCAGTCGAAGAACTAGCGGGAGGAACACCGGGGAGCTGTTTTTT. Residues: CASSRRTSGRNTGELFF.